One and the same sample provided the 21 T cell receptor beta chains below, sequenced in a study of blood T cell repertoires in COVID-19. The method was immunoSEQ multiplex PCR; TCRdb's version includes in-frame clones alone and lacks a portion of them. In the table there are fewer than 350,000 clones, approximately 91% of which are singletons. The specimen was PBMCs or T cells enriched from blood (not recorded which). The receptors originated from a woman between 40 and 50 years old with acute COVID-19.

The V and J genes are TRBV14 and TRBJ2-1; 7 positions agree with TRBD2. With V trimmed by 3 bases and J by 4 bases, 6 bases remained unmatched. CDR3 length equals 15 residues. Germline CDR1 reads SGHDN; CDR2 reads FVKESK. The DNA for the CDR3 is TGTGCCAGCAGCCAGGCCCTCGGGGGGTACAATGAGCAGTTCTTC. Its translation is CASSQALGGYNEQFF.

The CDR3 sequence is CASSWAVLQQGGYTEAFF. DNA for the CDR3: TGTGCCAGCAGCTGGGCGGTTCTCCAACAGGGGGGTTACACTGAAGCTTTCTTT. The genes are TRBV7-2 and TRBJ1-1; 8 bases agree with TRBD1. The CDR3 extends over 18 amino acids. Germline V CDR1 and CDR2: SGHTA, FQGNSA. The V gene end was trimmed by 4 bases and the J gene end by 3 bases; junction bases not matched to a gene: 16.

The chain links TRBV21-1 to TRBJ1-1; the table gives TRBD1 as D, unverified against the DNA. TRBV21-1 is an annotated pseudogene. The CDR3 has 22 amino acids. The CDR3 DNA follows: TGTGCCAGCAGCAAAGCAGAGAGACAGGGATTTTTAATCCCCCTTGAATGGTCTGAAGCTTTCTTT. Translating it yields CASSKAERQGFLIPLEWSEAFF.

This chain connects TRBV7-3 to TRBJ2-5; perhaps TRBD2 as D (7 bases). This CDR3 is built from 14 residues. With 5 bases removed from V and 5 bases from J, the gap between germline ends came to 15 bases. Germline CDR1 SGHTA, CDR2 FQGTGA. The CDR3, as DNA: TGTGCCAGCAGCCTGGGGGGGCCGAGGGAGACCCAGTACTTC. This sequence encodes CASSLGGPRETQYF.

The rearrangement links TRBV2 to TRBJ2-2, with a weak D call TRBD1 (6 bases). The germline V gene has CDR1 SNHLY and CDR2 FYNNEI. Trimming removed 10 bases from V and 0 bases from J, with 12 bases in between. There are 14 residues in the CDR3. Written as DNA, the CDR3 is TGTGCCAACCAGGACAGAGCGAACACCGGGGAGCTGTTTTTT. Protein: CANQDRANTGELFF.

This clone was observed a single time. V gene TRBV20-1 combines with J gene TRBJ1-1, with D tentatively TRBD1 (5 bases). V was trimmed by 3 bases and J by 4 bases, leaving 9 bases between them. The CDR3 extends over 12 amino acids. The V gene's germline CDR1 is DFQATT and CDR2 SNEGSKA (reference sequence). The CDR3 DNA sequence: TGCAGTGCTAGTCCGGGGGTCACTGAAGCTTTCTTT. Amino acid sequence: CSASPGVTEAFF.

The sample holds a few counts of this clone. The genes are TRBV5-1 and TRBJ1-1; possible D gene TRBD1, 5 bases. The V gene's germline CDR1 is SGHRS and CDR2 YFSETQ. The CDR3 sequence is 16 residues long. V shed 0 bases and J shed 5 bases, with 17 bases lying between them. In DNA form, the CDR3 reads TGCGCCAGCAGCTTGGAATCCTTAGGGGAGGGGACTGAAGCTTTCTTT. Translating gives CASSLESLGEGTEAFF.

V is TRBV3-1 (or the pseudogene TRBV3-2) and J is TRBJ2-2, with 7 bases fitting TRBD1. The CDR3 spans 16 residues. J lost 6 bases, V lost 1 base, and 8 bases had no gene match. The germline V gene has CDR1 LGHDT and CDR2 YNNKEL (reference sequence). CDR3 sequence: CASSQAAGGRSGELFF. CDR3 DNA: TGTGCCAGCAGCCAAGCTGCAGGGGGAAGATCCGGGGAGCTGTTTTTT.

The chain joins TRBV28 to TRBJ1-5, with D unclear. CDR1 is MDHEN and CDR2 is SYDVKM in the germline V gene. This CDR3 is 12 amino acids long. Trimming removed 8 bases from V and 2 bases from J, with 7 bases in between. CDR3 DNA sequence: TGTGCCAGCTCTATGGGCAATCAGCCCCAGCATTTT. It translates to CASSMGNQPQHF.

The chain has TRBV19 and TRBJ2-7; TRBD1 might be the D (7 bases). The CDR3 loop spans 18 amino acids. Between the trimmed V and J ends, which lost 5 bases and 2 bases, there was a span of 25 bases. Germline CDR1 reads LNHDA; CDR2 reads SQIVND (reference sequence). The CDR3 nucleotides read TGTGCCAGTAGTCTAAAAGGGGGCGGGAAGACCGCCGCCTACGAGCAGTACTTC. It encodes CASSLKGGGKTAAYEQYF.

J is TRBJ1-2 and V is TRBV18; 7 nucleotides line up with TRBD1. Trimming took 2 bases from V and 0 from J; bases not matched to a gene: 9. This CDR3 is 17 amino acids long. CDR1 is KGHSH and CDR2 is LQKENI in the germline V gene. The CDR3 DNA follows: TGTGCCAGCTCACCAACTAAGGGGGCCGAAGCTAACTATGGCTACACCTTC. Its translation is CASSPTKGAEANYGYTF.

V usage is TRBV7-2 and J usage is TRBJ2-2; 9 bases align to TRBD1. The CDR3 runs 17 residues. V was clipped by 1 base and J by 2 bases; unmatched bases: 5. Per the germline V gene, CDR1 is SGHTA and CDR2 is FQGNSA. Here the CDR3 reads CASSLVRDRVNTGELFF. In nucleotides, the CDR3 is TGTGCCAGCAGCTTAGTCCGGGACAGGGTAAACACCGGGGAGCTGTTTTTT. The full variable domain, with the rest looked up from reference TRBV7-2 and TRBJ2-2, is GAGVSQSPSNKVTEKGKDVELRCDPISGHTALYWYRQSLGQGLEFLIYFQGNSAPDKSGLPSDRFSAERTGGSVSTLTIQRTQQEDSAVYLCASSLVRDRVNTGELFFGEGSRLTVL.

The rearrangement uses TRBV7-6 and TRBJ2-1; TRBD1 is a possible D gene (8 bases). Germline V lookup: CDR1 SGHVS, CDR2 FNYEAQ. The CDR3 is 17 residues long. V was cut by 4 bases and J by 1 base, with 17 bases left in between. The CDR3 is CASSSRPQGGSYNEQFF. In DNA, the CDR3 is TGTGCCAGCAGCTCGCGCCCACAGGGGGGGTCCTACAATGAGCAGTTCTTC. Complete variable domain (other parts from reference TRBV7-6 and TRBJ2-1): GAGVSQSPRYKVTKRGQDVALRCDPISGHVSLYWYRQALGQGPEFLTYFNYEAQQDKSGLPNDRFSAERPEGSISTLTIQRTEQRDSAMYRCASSSRPQGGSYNEQFFGPGTRLTVL.

The chain employs TRBV5-1 and TRBJ2-2; TRBD1 agrees at 7 bases. CDR1 is SGHRS and CDR2 is YFSETQ in the germline V gene. V lost 7 bases to trimming and J lost 6 bases; unmatched junction nucleotides: 9. This CDR3 is 14 amino acids long. CDR3 sequence (DNA): TGCGCCAGCTCAGACCCCCAGGGGGCCGGGGAGCTGTTTTTT. This sequence encodes CASSDPQGAGELFF.

The chain employs TRBV4-3 and TRBJ2-5; TRBD2 matches at 7 bases. This CDR3 has 16 amino acids. Germline loops: CDR1 LGHNA, CDR2 YSLEER. The V gene end was trimmed by 1 base and the J gene end by 1 base; junction bases not matched to a gene: 6. The CDR3 nucleotides read TGCGCCAGCAGCCAAGGTGACGCGGGAGCCCAAGAGACCCAGTACTTC. Translation gives CASSQGDAGAQETQYF.

The CDR3 DNA is TGTGCCAGCAGCGCGGCCTTAGGGAGTTCACCCCTCCACTTT. Amino acids: CASSAALGSSPLHF. The chain links TRBV9 to TRBJ1-6; D is unclear. V was cut by 3 bases and J by 9 bases, with 13 bases left in between. The CDR3 extends over 14 amino acids. Germline V gene lookup returns CDR1 SGDLS and CDR2 YYNGEE.

This rearrangement joins TRBV5-6 to TRBJ1-2; D unresolved. Trimming pared 0 bases from V and 4 bases from J, leaving 13 bases between. Germline loops: CDR1 SGHDT, CDR2 YYEEEE. CDR3 length: 15 residues. CDR3 coding DNA: TGTGCCAGCAGCTTGGCGCGCCAGGTTCTCTATGGCTACACCTTC. Translating it yields CASSLARQVLYGYTF.

The chain uses TRBV9 and TRBJ2-3, with D perhaps matching TRBD2 (7 bases). V lost 0 bases and J lost 4, with 15 bases in between. Germline loops: CDR1 SGDLS, CDR2 YYNGEE. There are 16 residues in the CDR3. CDR3 sequence reads: CASSVGGGEGADTQYF. In nucleotides, the CDR3 is TGTGCCAGCAGCGTAGGCGGGGGCGAGGGGGCAGATACGCAGTATTTT.

The rearrangement links TRBV5-5 to TRBJ2-5; 9 bases are shared with TRBD2. The CDR3 has 16 residues. The germline V gene has CDR1 SGHKS and CDR2 YYEKEE (reference sequence). Losses at the gene ends were 4 bases for V and 2 bases for J; bases not matched to a gene: 9. CDR3 amino acids: CASSPALAGRQETQYF. In DNA form, the CDR3 reads TGTGCCAGCAGCCCGGCCCTAGCGGGGAGACAAGAGACCCAGTACTTC.

This chain joins TRBV7-2 and TRBJ1-2, with D perhaps TRBD1 (6 bases). CDR1 and CDR2 (germline): SGHTA, FQGNSA. Deletions cut 7 bases from V and 4 bases from J, with 13 bases between. The CDR3 runs to 13 residues. This CDR3 is CASNMDSAYGYTF. The CDR3 bases are TGTGCCAGCAACATGGACAGTGCCTATGGCTACACCTTC. The entire variable domain, with the rest obtained from reference TRBV7-2 and TRBJ1-2, is as follows: GAGVSQSPSNKVTEKGKDVELRCDPISGHTALYWYRQSLGQGLEFLIYFQGNSAPDKSGLPSDRFSAERTGGSVSTLTIQRTQQEDSAVYLCASNMDSAYGYTFGSGTRLTVV.

The chain couples TRBV12-3 or TRBV12-4 to TRBJ2-5, with no clear D. Trimming cost V 6 bases and J 1 base, with 6 bases left between them. CDR3 length: 12 amino acids. CDR3 in amino acids: CASSPLQETQYF. In nucleotides, the CDR3 is TGTGCCAGCAGCCCCCTCCAAGAGACCCAGTACTTC.